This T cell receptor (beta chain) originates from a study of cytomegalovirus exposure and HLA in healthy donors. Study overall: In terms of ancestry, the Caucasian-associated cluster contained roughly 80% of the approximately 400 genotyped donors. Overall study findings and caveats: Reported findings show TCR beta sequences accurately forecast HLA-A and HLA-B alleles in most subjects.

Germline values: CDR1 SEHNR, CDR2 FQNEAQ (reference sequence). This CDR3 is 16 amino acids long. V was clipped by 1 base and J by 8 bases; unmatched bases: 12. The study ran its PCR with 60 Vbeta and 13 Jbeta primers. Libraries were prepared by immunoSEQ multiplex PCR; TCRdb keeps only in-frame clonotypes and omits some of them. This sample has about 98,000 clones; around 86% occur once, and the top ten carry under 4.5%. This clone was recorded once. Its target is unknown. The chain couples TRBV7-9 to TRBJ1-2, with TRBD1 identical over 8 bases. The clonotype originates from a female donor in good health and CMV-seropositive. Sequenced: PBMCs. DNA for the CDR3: TGTGCCAGCAGCTTAGAAGGACAGGGAGCGGGTGACGGCTACACCTTC. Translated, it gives CASSLEGQGAGDGYTF.